The sequence of this TCR beta chain was determined in a study of shared clonotypes between healthy human individuals. Study conclusions and caveats: Compared with memory subsets, naive subsets generally had larger estimated richness.

The naive CD8 fraction comprised CD45RO-negative cells positively selected for CCR7 and excluded terminally differentiated effector memory CD45RA+ cells. About this clone itself: As yet, its antigen is unknown.

The method was immunoSEQ multiplex PCR; TCRdb's version includes in-frame clones alone and lacks a portion of them. Here the sample spans around 610,000 clones, 90% to 97% being singletons. CDR1 is MGHRA and CDR2 is YSYEKL in the germline V gene. There are 16 residues in the CDR3. This receptor was obtained from a woman in her twenties or thirties in good health. The V and J genes are TRBV4-1 and TRBJ2-5, with 9 bases lining up with TRBD1. The J call may be wrong; the DNA end is better matched by TRBJ2-7. Sequencing input: naive CD8+ T cells sorted from blood. As DNA, the CDR3 is TGCGCCAGCAGCCAAGTTAGGACAGGGGTCTCCTACGAGCAGTACTTC. It yields the protein CASSQVRTGVSYEQYF.